A single sample gave rise to the 5 T cell receptor beta chains below, sequenced in a study of Graves' ophthalmopathy and Graves' hyperthyroidism. Amplification targeted the TCR beta CDR3 regions, with RNA transcripts as the source material. First-round RT-PCR with HTBI primers preceded a second-round multiplex PCR. TCRdb itself ran the multiplex PCR reads through MiXCR, one entry per CDR3 protein. The table has roughly 480,000 distinct CDR3 sequences, over 13% seen once; the top ten hold over 7.5%. Sequenced input: blood. These receptor sequences come from a woman in her 30s with Graves' ophthalmopathy.

This clonotype was seen ten or more times. The CDR3 DNA reads as TGTGCCAGCAGTGGGACAGTAGGCATTTTGAACACTGAAGCTTTCTTT. It specifies CASSGTVGILNTEAFF. The chain couples TRBV2 to TRBJ1-1, with D possibly matching TRBD1 (6 bases). V was clipped by 4 bases and J by 0 bases, with 15 bases between them. Germline loops: CDR1 SNHLY, CDR2 FYNNEI. The CDR3 extends over 16 amino acids.

This clonotype was found a few times. This sequence joins TRBV11-2 and TRBJ2-2, with TRBD2 identical over 9 bases. The CDR3 covers 16 residues. With V trimmed by 6 bases and J by 6 bases, 11 bases remained unmatched. CDR1 is SGHAT and CDR2 is FQNNGV in the germline V gene. The CDR3, as DNA: TGTGCCAGCAGTCCGGCCGGTGGCGGGGGGGCCGGGGAGCTGTTTTTT. It is translated as CASSPAGGGGAGELFF.

This clonotype was observed a handful of times. The V call is TRBV5-4, the J call TRBJ2-7; TRBD2 might be the D (6 bases). Trimming pared 2 bases from V and 5 bases from J, leaving 17 bases between. The CDR3 has 15 residues. Germline lookup yields CDR1 SGHNT and CDR2 YYREEE (reference sequence). The CDR3 is CASSLRTEWRDEQYF. The CDR3 bases are TGTGCCAGCAGCTTACGGACGGAATGGAGGGACGAGCAGTACTTC.

V and J are TRBV19 and TRBJ2-4; D ambiguous. This CDR3 is 13 amino acids long. Trimming cost V 0 bases and J 7 bases, with 7 bases left between them. CDR1 LNHDA and CDR2 SQIVND come from the germline V gene (reference sequence). The CDR3, as DNA: TGTGCCAGTAGTATAGAGACCCGGAACATTCAGTACTTC. It translates to CASSIETRNIQYF.

In its sample, this clonotype was seen many times. The chain couples TRBV6-5 to TRBJ1-1, with D perhaps matching TRBD1 (6 bases). Between the trimmed V and J ends, which lost 2 bases and 8 bases, there was a span of 9 bases. The CDR3 spans 12 residues. Germline V CDR1 and CDR2: MNHEY, SVGAGI. The CDR3 DNA reads as TGTGCCAGCAGTTACAGGGGGGGCGAAGCTTTCTTT. Translating gives CASSYRGGEAFF.